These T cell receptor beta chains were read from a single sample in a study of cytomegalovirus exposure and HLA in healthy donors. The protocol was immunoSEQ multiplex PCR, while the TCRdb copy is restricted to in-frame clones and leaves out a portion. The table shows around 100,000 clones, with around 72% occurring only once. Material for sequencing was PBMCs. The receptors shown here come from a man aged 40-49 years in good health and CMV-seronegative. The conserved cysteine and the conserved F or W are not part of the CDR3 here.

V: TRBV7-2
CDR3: ASSLDIHEKLF

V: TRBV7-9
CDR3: ASTPPRMNTEAF

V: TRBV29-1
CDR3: SVGGQGLHEQY

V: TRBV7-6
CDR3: ASSASGQPYEQY

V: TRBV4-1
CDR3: ASSQALARNYEQY

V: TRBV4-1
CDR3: ASSQDLGGGGNQPQH

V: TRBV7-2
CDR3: ASSLGREYSYEQY

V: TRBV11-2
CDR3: AWRGSGANVLT

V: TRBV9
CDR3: ASSVKGTGGSPLH

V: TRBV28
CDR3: ASRPDRYNEQF

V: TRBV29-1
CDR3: SVGPTLGNTEAF

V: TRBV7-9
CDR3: ASGVGGAGSSYGYT

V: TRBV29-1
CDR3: SVGAGANVLT

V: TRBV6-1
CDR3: ASSPDSYGYT

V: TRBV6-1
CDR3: ASVTGPNTQY

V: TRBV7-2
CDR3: ASSLSAGGYSPLH

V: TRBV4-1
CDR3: ASSLPGQGRGTETQY

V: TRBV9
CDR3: ASSVDTNTEAF

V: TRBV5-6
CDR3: ASSLDTGIQETQY

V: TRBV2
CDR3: ASSVVGGRPQH

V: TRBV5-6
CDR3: ASSQGQQETQY

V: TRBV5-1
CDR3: ASSFGVLANTGELF

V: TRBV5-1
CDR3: ASRRLSGGAETQY

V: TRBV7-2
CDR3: ASTETGAKPPH

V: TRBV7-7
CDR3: ASIRGLVTEAF

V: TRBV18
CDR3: ASSQLTPGQGFDQPQH

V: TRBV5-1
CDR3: ASSLEAADGNTIY

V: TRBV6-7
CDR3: ASRSHRDHNEQF

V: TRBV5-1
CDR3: ASDRAGGPLETQY

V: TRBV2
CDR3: ASRSELAGTGELF

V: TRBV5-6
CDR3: ASSFEPLANEQF

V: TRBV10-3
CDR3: AISESGRVGSGNTIY

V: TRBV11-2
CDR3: ASSSTGIGTDTQY

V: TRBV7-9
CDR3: ASSLPTSGGFSYEQY

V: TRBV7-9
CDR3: ASSLQGETQY

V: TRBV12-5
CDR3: ASGFLTDSINEKLF

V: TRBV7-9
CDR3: ASSFSGLSYNEQF